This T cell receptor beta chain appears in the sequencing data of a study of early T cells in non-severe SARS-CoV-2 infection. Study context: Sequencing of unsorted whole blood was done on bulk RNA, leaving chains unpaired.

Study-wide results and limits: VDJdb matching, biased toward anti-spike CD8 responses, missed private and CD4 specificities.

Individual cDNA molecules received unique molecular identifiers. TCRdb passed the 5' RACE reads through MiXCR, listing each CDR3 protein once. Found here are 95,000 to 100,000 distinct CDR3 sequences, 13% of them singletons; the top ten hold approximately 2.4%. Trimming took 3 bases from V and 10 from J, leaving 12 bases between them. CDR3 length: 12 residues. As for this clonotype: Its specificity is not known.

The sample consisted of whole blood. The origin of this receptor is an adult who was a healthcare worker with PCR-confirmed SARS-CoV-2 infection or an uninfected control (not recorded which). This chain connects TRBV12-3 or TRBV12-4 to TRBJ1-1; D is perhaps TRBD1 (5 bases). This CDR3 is CASSFIEGRAFF. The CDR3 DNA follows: TGTGCCAGCAGTTTTATTGAGGGGCGAGCTTTCTTT.